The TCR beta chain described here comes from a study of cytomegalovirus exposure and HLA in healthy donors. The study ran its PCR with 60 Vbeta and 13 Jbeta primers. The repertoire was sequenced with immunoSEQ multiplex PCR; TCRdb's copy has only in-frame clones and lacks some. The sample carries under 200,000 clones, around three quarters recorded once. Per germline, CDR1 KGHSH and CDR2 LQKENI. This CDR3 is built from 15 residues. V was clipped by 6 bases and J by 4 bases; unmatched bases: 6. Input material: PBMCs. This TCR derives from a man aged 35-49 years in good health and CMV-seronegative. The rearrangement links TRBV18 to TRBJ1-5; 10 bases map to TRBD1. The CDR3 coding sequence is TGTGCCAGCTCGACGGGACAGGGGTTTAATCAGCCCCAGCATTTT. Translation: CASSTGQGFNQPQHF.